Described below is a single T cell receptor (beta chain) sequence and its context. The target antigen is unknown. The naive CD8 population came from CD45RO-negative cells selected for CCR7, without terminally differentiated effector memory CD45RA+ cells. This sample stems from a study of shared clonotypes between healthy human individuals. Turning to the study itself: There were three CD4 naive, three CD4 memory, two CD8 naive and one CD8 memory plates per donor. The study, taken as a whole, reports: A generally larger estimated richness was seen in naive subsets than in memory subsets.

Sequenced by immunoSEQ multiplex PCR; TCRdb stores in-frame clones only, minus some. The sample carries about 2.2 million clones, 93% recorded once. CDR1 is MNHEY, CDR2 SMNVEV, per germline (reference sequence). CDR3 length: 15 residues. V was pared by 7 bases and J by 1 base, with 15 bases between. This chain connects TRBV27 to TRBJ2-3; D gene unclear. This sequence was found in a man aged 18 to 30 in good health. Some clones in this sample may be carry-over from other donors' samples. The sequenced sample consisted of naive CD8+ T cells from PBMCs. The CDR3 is CASKNLWAGTDTQYF. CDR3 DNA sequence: TGTGCCAGCAAAAATCTTTGGGCGGGCACAGATACGCAGTATTTT.